This T cell receptor (beta chain) is from a study of T-cell memory formation after mild COVID-19. This clonotype was seen more than once but under ten times. The target antigen is unknown. 5'RACE with constant-segment primers built TCRalpha and TCRbeta cDNA libraries with UMIs. From the 5' RACE reads, TCRdb called clonotypes with MiXCR, one entry per CDR3 protein. The sample carries about 120,000 distinct CDR3 sequences, 15% to 20% recorded once. The V gene lost 6 bases and the J gene lost 2 bases, with 17 bases spanning the gap. Germline V gene sequence: CDR1 SQVTM, CDR2 ANQGSEA. CDR3 length: 14 amino acids. Whole-study findings and limits: Some clones that responded turned up in pre-infection memory, which suggests that cross-reactive memory joined in.

The specimen was PBMCs or a T cell subset sorted from them (not recorded which). This clonotype was sampled from an adult woman who had mild COVID-19 (a few samples of this study predate the infection). Cell type and time point are not known. The chain uses TRBV29-1 and TRBJ2-7; weak D call: TRBD1 (6 bases). In DNA, the CDR3 is TGCAGCGTAGCTCGGACAGCTCCCGCCTACGAGCAGTACTTC. It specifies CSVARTAPAYEQYF.